Below, 5 T cell receptor beta chains from the same sample are listed, as sequenced in a study of T cells in Graves' hyperthyroidism and ophthalmopathy. Amplified regions were TCR beta CDR3 sequences from RNA transcripts. The TCR CDR3 first-round RT-PCR relied on the HTBI primer set. TCRdb recomputed calls from the multiplex PCR reads with MiXCR, one row per CDR3 protein. This table has hundreds of thousands of distinct CDR3 sequences, around 15% appearing once. Input material: blood. These receptors were taken from a woman aged 25 to 45 with Graves' hyperthyroidism.

The rearrangement joins TRBV20-1 to TRBJ2-7; D is perhaps TRBD1 or TRBD2 (5 bases each). This CDR3 has 16 amino acids. Germline V gene sequence: CDR1 DFQATT, CDR2 SNEGSKA (reference sequence). V was cut by 0 bases and J by 6 bases, with 21 bases left in between. In DNA form, the CDR3 reads TGCAGTGCTAGAGAAAGGGACCTTCCCAAGACTACCGAGCAGTACTTC. Its translation is CSARERDLPKTTEQYF.

This clonotype came up a few times. The CDR3 is CASSLVWGPRDEQYF. The CDR3 nucleotides read TGTGCCAGCAGCTTAGTATGGGGGCCTCGGGACGAGCAGTACTTC. The gene calls are TRBV7-2 and TRBJ2-7; D is possibly TRBD1 (6 bases). The CDR3 is 15 amino acids. Trimming pared 1 base from V and 5 bases from J, leaving 15 bases between. Germline V gene lookup returns CDR1 SGHTA and CDR2 FQGNSA. Using reference TRBV7-2 and TRBJ2-7 for the parts outside the CDR3, the full variable domain is GAGVSQSPSNKVTEKGKDVELRCDPISGHTALYWYRQSLGQGLEFLIYFQGNSAPDKSGLPSDRFSAERTGGSVSTLTIQRTQQEDSAVYLCASSLVWGPRDEQYFGPGTRLTVT.

The V call is TRBV7-9, the J call TRBJ1-6; 10 nucleotides match TRBD1. This CDR3 spans 15 amino acids. Trimming at V came to 5 bases and at J to 8 bases, leaving 6 bases not matched to a gene. Germline CDR1 is SEHNR and CDR2 is FQNEAQ (reference sequence). The CDR3 DNA follows: TGTGCCAGCAGCCCGATAGACAGGGGGCATTCACCCCTCCACTTT. Translating it yields CASSPIDRGHSPLHF.

This clonotype has more than one count but fewer than ten. The gene calls are TRBV5-6 and TRBJ2-2, with TRBD2 matching over 14 bases. The CDR3 has 17 amino acids. Germline V gene sequence: CDR1 SGHDT, CDR2 YYEEEE. Trimming at V came to 4 bases and at J to 1 base, leaving 3 bases not matched to a gene. CDR3 DNA sequence: TGTGCCAGCAGCCGACTAGCGGGAGGGAAGAACACCGGGGAGCTGTTTTTT. Its translation is CASSRLAGGKNTGELFF.

J is TRBJ2-3 and V is TRBV19; D ambiguous. The CDR3 sequence is 15 residues long. CDR1 and CDR2 from the germline V gene are LNHDA and SQIVND (reference sequence). Deletions cut 5 bases from V and 4 bases from J, with 16 bases between. The CDR3 protein is CASSSGPRRADTQYF. Here the CDR3 DNA reads TGTGCCAGTAGTTCCGGGCCTCGACGGGCAGATACGCAGTATTTT.